This TCR beta chain was observed in a study of blood T cell repertoires in COVID-19. Study background: Acute-phase and convalescent COVID-19 samples originated in the United States, Italy and Spain. T cells, B-cell-depleted T cells, or PBMCs provided the cDNA or gDNA that served as material.

Germline loops: CDR1 ENHRY, CDR2 SYGVKD. The CDR3 length is 13 residues. V was shortened by 2 bases and J by 7 bases, with 11 bases between the two germline ends. Authors' methods: Quantification of nucleated cells was approximated via reference gene primer amplification. Sequencing used immunoSEQ multiplex PCR; TCRdb keeps in-frame clones, though not all of them. V, J and clone size are taken as reported in that table, and D and trimming were inferred from the DNA itself. Of 250,000 to 350,000 clones listed, about 85% were seen once; the top ten hold more than 2%. This sequence was found in a man between 18 and 35 years old with active or convalescent COVID-19. Material: peripheral blood. The chain is built from TRBV10-3 and TRBJ1-1; D remains ambiguous. CDR3 bases: TGTGCCATCAGTGAGCCCCCCTCGGGTGAAGCTTTCTTT. Amino acids: CAISEPPSGEAFF.